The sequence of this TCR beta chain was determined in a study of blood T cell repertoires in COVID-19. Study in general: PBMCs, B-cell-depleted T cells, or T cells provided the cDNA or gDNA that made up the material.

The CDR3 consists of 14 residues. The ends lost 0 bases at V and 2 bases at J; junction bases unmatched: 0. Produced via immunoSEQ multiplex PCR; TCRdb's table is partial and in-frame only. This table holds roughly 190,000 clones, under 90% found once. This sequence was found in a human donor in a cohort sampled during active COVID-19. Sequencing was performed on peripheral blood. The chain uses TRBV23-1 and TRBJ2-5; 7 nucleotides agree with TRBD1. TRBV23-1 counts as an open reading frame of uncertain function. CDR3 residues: CASSQSTGQETQYF. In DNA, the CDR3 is TGCGCCAGCAGTCAATCGACAGGGCAAGAGACCCAGTACTTC.